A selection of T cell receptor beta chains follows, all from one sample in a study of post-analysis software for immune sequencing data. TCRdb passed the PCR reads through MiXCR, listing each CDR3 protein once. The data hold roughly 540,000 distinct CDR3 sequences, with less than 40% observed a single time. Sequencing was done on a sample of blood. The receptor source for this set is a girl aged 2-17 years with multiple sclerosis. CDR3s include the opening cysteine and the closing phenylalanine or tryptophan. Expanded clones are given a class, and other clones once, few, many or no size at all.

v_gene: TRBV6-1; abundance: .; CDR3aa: CASGYSQGALIYEQYF
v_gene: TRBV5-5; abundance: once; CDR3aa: CASSFHGTDGYTF
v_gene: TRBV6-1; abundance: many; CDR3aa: CASSPGQGGETQYF
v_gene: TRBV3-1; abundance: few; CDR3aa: CASSLTGTSGRDTQYF
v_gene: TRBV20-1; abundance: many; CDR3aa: CSARQGGNQPQHF
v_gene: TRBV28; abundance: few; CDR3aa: CASSQGSGLAGGRYNEQFF
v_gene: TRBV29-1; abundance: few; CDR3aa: CSVEYRGLVTQYF
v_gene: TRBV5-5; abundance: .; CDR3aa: CASSLEYTDTQYF
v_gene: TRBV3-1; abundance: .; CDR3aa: CASSQGLVGNIQYF
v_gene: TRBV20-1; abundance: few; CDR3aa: CSALRAAVSQETQYF
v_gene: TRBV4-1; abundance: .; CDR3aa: CASSQGRGEKLFF
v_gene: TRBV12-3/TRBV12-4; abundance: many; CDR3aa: CASGRTNQETQYF
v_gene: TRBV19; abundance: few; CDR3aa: CASSVQGLLQETQYF
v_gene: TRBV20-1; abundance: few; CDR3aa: CSACDRLGTEAFF
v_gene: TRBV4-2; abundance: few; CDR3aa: CASSQVPDNYGYTF
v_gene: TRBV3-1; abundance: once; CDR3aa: CATREATEAFF
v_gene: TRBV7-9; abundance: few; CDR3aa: CASSPQGYRGGTLSDNEQFF
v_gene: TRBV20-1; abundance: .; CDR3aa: CSQGSNQPQHF
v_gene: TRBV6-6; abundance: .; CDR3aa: CASSHPGGRITEAFF
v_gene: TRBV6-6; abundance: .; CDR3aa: CASSHLLAGVTDTQYF
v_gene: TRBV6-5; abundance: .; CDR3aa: CASSYSTLQETQYF
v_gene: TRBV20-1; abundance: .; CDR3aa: CSATRQTQETQYF
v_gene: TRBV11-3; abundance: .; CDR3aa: CASSFVSGGADNEQFF
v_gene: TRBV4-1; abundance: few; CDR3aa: CASSQGATANEKLFF
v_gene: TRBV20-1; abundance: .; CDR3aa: CSALTGYYQPQHF
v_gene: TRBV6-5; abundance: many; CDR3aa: CASSLRDSRYEQYF
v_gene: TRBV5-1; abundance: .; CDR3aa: CASSLNPTDSYEQYF
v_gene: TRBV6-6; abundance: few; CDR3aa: CASSYSSLAAYNSPLHF
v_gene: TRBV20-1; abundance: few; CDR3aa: CSAISGTDTQYF
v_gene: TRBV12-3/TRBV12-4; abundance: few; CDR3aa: CASSLAAGTDTQYF
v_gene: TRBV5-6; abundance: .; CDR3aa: CASSLRTTGETQYF
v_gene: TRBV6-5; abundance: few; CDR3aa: CASSYSLTEAFF
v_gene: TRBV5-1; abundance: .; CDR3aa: CASSFGLMNTEAFF
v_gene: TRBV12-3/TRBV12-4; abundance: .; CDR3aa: CASSFPTGGKTEAFF
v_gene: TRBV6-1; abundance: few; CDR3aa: CARSMGNYGYTF
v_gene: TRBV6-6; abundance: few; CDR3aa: CASSYDRGGPEQYF
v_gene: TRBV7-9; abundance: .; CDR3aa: CASSRRLGDTQYF
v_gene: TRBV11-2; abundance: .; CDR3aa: CASSLDWAGVYNEQFF
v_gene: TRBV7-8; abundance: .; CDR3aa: CASSATRGEYNEQFF
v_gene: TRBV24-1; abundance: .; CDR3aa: CATSDFETQYF
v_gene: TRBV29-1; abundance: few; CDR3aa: CSVVDNASGGTDTQYF
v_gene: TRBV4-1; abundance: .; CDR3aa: CASSQDPGQGTDTQYF
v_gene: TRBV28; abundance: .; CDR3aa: CASSFGAGEGYEQYF
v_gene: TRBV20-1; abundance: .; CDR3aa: CSARRVTSGLHGELFF
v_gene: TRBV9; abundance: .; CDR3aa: CASSVDVALGYNEQFF